This TCR beta chain originates from a study of blood T cells in healthy people across ages. This CDR3 spans 15 amino acids. From germline, CDR1 is LNHDA and CDR2 SQIVND (reference sequence). V lost 7 bases to trimming and J lost 5 bases, with 20 bases between them. The second PCR ran about 6 to 11 cycles with a sample-barcoded 5' primer and J-beta primers. Every sample produced at least 2.5 million CDR3-containing paired-end reads. TCRdb independently ran MiXCR on the 5' RACE reads; one entry per CDR3 protein. The data contain more than 1 million distinct CDR3 sequences, 40% to 50% of them seen just once; the ten biggest clones take up about 19%. A minimum of 5 micrograms of total RNA was extracted per sample.

The gene calls are TRBV19 and TRBJ1-1; D possibly corresponds to TRBD1 (5 bases). The sequence was obtained from an older woman in good health. The material sequenced was blood. The CDR3: CASIQARGAGTEAFF. Here the CDR3 DNA reads TGTGCCAGTATTCAGGCCCGTGGGGCAGGGACTGAAGCTTTCTTT.